These T cell receptor beta chains were read from a single sample in a study of blood T cell repertoires in COVID-19. Only in-frame clones appear in the TCRdb table, and some are missing; sequencing was by immunoSEQ multiplex PCR. The sample records around 25,000 clones, 88% being singletons. Sequenced sample: peripheral blood. These receptors came from a woman between 50 and 59 years old with active COVID-19. Both conserved end residues are part of each CDR3. Fields, in order: D gene, clone size, V gene, J gene, CDR3 DNA, CDR3 protein. D genes are given only for firm matches. Size tells how often a clone was seen (once, few, many) or the class of an expanded clone, and some rows leave it out.

>-|-|TRBV7-6|TRBJ2-1
TGTGCCAGCAGCTTAGATCCCACAAACTACAATGAGCAGTTCTTC
CASSLDPTNYNEQFF
>TRBD2|-|TRBV19|TRBJ2-7
TGTGCCAGTAGTATGAGCGGGAACTCCTACGAGCAGTACTTC
CASSMSGNSYEQYF
>TRBD2|-|TRBV3-1/TRBV3-2|TRBJ2-1
TGTGCCAGCAGCCTCTCGACTAGCGGCCTCTCCTACAATGAGCAGTTCTTC
CASSLSTSGLSYNEQFF
>-|-|TRBV3-1/TRBV3-2|TRBJ1-2
TGTGCCAGCAGCCAAGGCAGAGCGAACTATGGCTACACCTTC
CASSQGRANYGYTF
>TRBD1|-|TRBV4-1|TRBJ1-6
TGCGCCAGCAGCCAAGTTGGGACAGGCAATTCACCCCTCCACTTT
CASSQVGTGNSPLHF
>TRBD1|-|TRBV19|TRBJ1-2
TGTGCCAGTAGTACGACAGGGGAAGCTGGCTACACCTTC
CASSTTGEAGYTF
>TRBD1|-|TRBV5-4|TRBJ1-1
TGTGCCAGCAGCTTCCCCGACAGGGGAGGCACTGAAGCTTTCTTT
CASSFPDRGGTEAFF
>TRBD1|-|TRBV29-1|TRBJ1-3
TGCAGCGTGGACAGGGTGGAGGGAAACACCATATATTTT
CSVDRVEGNTIYF
>-|-|TRBV30|TRBJ1-1
TGTGCCTGGAGTCCTGGGACATCAGGCACTGAAGCTTTCTTT
CAWSPGTSGTEAFF
>-|once|TRBV2|TRBJ2-1
TGTGCCAGCACCGGGGTAGGGATTTACAATGAGCAGTTCTTC
CASTGVGIYNEQFF
>TRBD1|-|TRBV5-1|TRBJ1-2
TGCGCCAGCGGGGACAGGGCAACCATTAACTATGGCTACACCTTC
CASGDRATINYGYTF
>-|-|TRBV29-1|TRBJ2-2
TGCAGCGTTGTAGGCGGAGTGAACACCGGGGAGCTGTTTTTT
CSVVGGVNTGELFF
>-|-|TRBV10-1|TRBJ2-3
TGCGCCAGCAGTGAGTCTTTCGGCGGGGGCACAGATACGCAGTATTTT
CASSESFGGGTDTQYF
>TRBD1|-|TRBV10-1|TRBJ2-1
TGCGCCAGCAGTCCCGGGACAGCCTCCGAGCAGTTCTTC
CASSPGTASEQFF
>-|-|TRBV2|TRBJ1-1
TGTGCCAGCAGACCGACAGCTAACACTGAAGCTTTCTTT
CASRPTANTEAFF
>-|-|TRBV19|TRBJ1-1
TGTGCCAGTAGCCCCAAGGGGGATAACACTGAAGCTTTCTTT
CASSPKGDNTEAFF
>-|few|TRBV19|TRBJ2-7
TGTGCCAGTAGTATAACCTCGGTGCAGGGCTACGAGCAGTACTTC
CASSITSVQGYEQYF
>-|-|TRBV19|TRBJ1-3
TGTGCCACCCGGAGACCTGGAAACACCATATATTTT
CATRRPGNTIYF
>-|once|TRBV11-2|TRBJ2-5
TGTGCCAGCAGCTTATTGGACTACCAGGAGACCCAGTACTTC
CASSLLDYQETQYF
>-|-|TRBV3-1/TRBV3-2|TRBJ2-1
TGTGCCAGCAGTCACAGCGGGCGATCCCAAGGCAATGAGCAGTTCTTC
CASSHSGRSQGNEQFF
>TRBD1|-|TRBV5-6|TRBJ2-3
TGTGCCAGCAGCGGCTCGGGACAGGGCACAGATACGCAGTATTTT
CASSGSGQGTDTQYF
>-|-|TRBV28|TRBJ1-1
TGTGCCAGCAGTCCGACAGACAACACTGAAGCTTTCTTT
CASSPTDNTEAFF